These 5 T cell receptor beta chains originate from one sample sequenced in a study of blood T cell repertoires in COVID-19. Only in-frame clones appear in the TCRdb table, and some are missing; sequencing was by immunoSEQ multiplex PCR. The repertoire holds more than 350,000 clones, over 75% seen once, with about 1% in the top ten. Material: PBMCs or T cells enriched from blood (not recorded which). These receptors came from a man younger than 35 who had recovered from COVID-19.

The chain has TRBV5-4 and TRBJ2-5; 11 nucleotides agree with TRBD2. Germline lookup yields CDR1 SGHNT and CDR2 YYREEE (reference sequence). The trim removed 1 base at V and 1 base at J, leaving 6 bases unmatched. The CDR3 is 17 amino acids. The CDR3 reads CASSLSLLAGGQETQYF. The CDR3 nucleotides are TGTGCCAGCAGCTTGTCTCTGCTAGCGGGAGGCCAAGAGACCCAGTACTTC.

The chain's CDR3 is CASSERQGSSPLHF. CDR3 bases: TGTGCCAGCAGTGAAAGACAGGGAAGTTCACCCCTCCACTTT. The rearrangement joins TRBV2 to TRBJ1-6; 7 bases are a match to TRBD1. Germline CDR1 and CDR2: SNHLY and FYNNEI. Losses at the gene ends were 2 bases for V and 9 bases for J; bases not matched to a gene: 4. CDR3 length: 14 residues.

This chain links TRBV28 with TRBJ2-3; 10 bases agree with TRBD2. The germline CDR1 and CDR2 sequences are MDHEN and SYDVKM. V shed 2 bases and J 3 bases; nucleotides not matched to a gene: 2. This CDR3 comprises 15 residues. The chain's CDR3 is CASSLPSGSTDTQYF. In nucleotides, the CDR3 is TGTGCCAGCAGTTTACCTAGCGGGAGTACAGATACGCAGTATTTT.

This clone appeared a few times. This chain links TRBV5-1 with TRBJ2-2; 8 nucleotides line up with TRBD2. V was clipped by 4 bases and J by 0 bases; unmatched bases: 5. The CDR3 runs 16 residues. CDR1 and CDR2 from the germline V gene are SGHRS and YFSETQ. This CDR3 reads CASSGGGRTNTGELFF. The CDR3 DNA follows: TGCGCCAGCAGCGGGGGCGGGAGGACGAACACCGGGGAGCTGTTTTTT. The full variable domain, completed using reference TRBV5-1 and TRBJ2-2, is KAGVTQTPRYLIKTRGQQVTLSCSPISGHRSVSWYQQTPGQGLQFLFEYFSETQRNKGNFPGRFSGRQFSNSRSEMNVSTLELGDSALYLCASSGGGRTNTGELFFGEGSRLTVL.

The chain carries TRBV28 and TRBJ2-7; D is perhaps TRBD1 (6 bases). Trimming stripped 9 bases from V and 2 bases from J, with 11 bases between. Germline CDR1 is MDHEN and CDR2 is SYDVKM. The CDR3 is 12 residues long. In nucleotides, the CDR3 is TGTGCCAGTAGGACAGCCCCCTACGAGCAGTACTTC. This gives the protein CASRTAPYEQYF.